A few counts support the clone carrying this T cell receptor (beta chain). The data are from a study of T cells in Graves' hyperthyroidism and ophthalmopathy. Amplification targeted TCR beta CDR3 regions from RNA transcripts. The primer set for the first-round RT-PCR of the TCR CDR3 was HTBI. MiXCR, applied by TCRdb to the multiplex PCR reads, yields one record per CDR3 protein. The sample shows around 600,000 distinct CDR3 sequences, around 15% of them seen only once. The receptor was derived from a woman aged 45 to 65 with Graves' ophthalmopathy. The specimen was blood.

In nucleotides, the CDR3 is TGCAGCGCCGGGACAGAGAATTCACCCCTCCACTTT. It specifies CSAGTENSPLHF. The chain links TRBV29-1 to TRBJ1-6, with 7 bases fitting TRBD1. Trimming at V came to 7 bases and at J to 7 bases, leaving 4 bases not matched to a gene. From germline, CDR1 is SQVTM and CDR2 ANQGSEA. This CDR3 comprises 12 residues.